These 5 T cell receptor beta chains came from one sample sequenced in a study of monozygotic twins with cystic fibrosis. The data were produced by immunoSEQ multiplex PCR, yet TCRdb's version contains in-frame clones alone and is incomplete. Of more than 25,000 clones listed, about nine tenths are singletons. Sequenced: blood. These receptors came from a girl aged 2-10 years with cystic fibrosis.

The J gene is TRBJ2-5, the V gene TRBV2, with a possible D match to TRBD1 (6 bases). CDR3 length equals 12 residues. CDR1 and CDR2 from the germline V gene are SNHLY and FYNNEI. Deletions cut 6 bases from V and 5 bases from J, with 10 bases between. DNA of the CDR3: TGTGCCAGCAGGGACAGAGCGGAGACCCAGTACTTC. Translating gives CASRDRAETQYF. Variable domain in full (rest from reference TRBV2 and TRBJ2-5): EPEVTQTPSHQVTQMGQEVILRCVPISNHLYFYWYRQILGQKVEFLVSFYNNEISEKSEIFDDQFSVERPDGSNFTLKIRSTKLEDSAMYFCASRDRAETQYFGPGTRLLVL.

This clone was detected only a few times. The CDR3 DNA reads as TGTGCCAGCAGCAGATCTAGCGGGGGGCTAAGGACAGATACGCAGTATTTT. This gives the protein CASSRSSGGLRTDTQYF. V usage is TRBV9 and J usage is TRBJ2-3, with 11 bases that match TRBD2. This CDR3 is built from 17 residues. Looked up from germline, CDR1 is SGDLS and CDR2 is YYNGEE. Trimming cost V 4 bases and J 3 bases; bases outside gene matches: 10.

The V and J genes are TRBV7-3 and TRBJ2-7, with D uncertain. The CDR3 spans 14 residues. The germline gives CDR1 SGHTA, CDR2 FQGTGA. V lost 5 bases and J 1 base, leaving 12 bases between the germline ends. CDR3 sequence: CASSRFVGSYEQYF. CDR3 DNA sequence: TGTGCCAGCAGCCGATTCGTTGGGTCCTACGAGCAGTACTTC.

The chain uses TRBV18 and TRBJ2-7, with TRBD1 matching 12 bases. The CDR3 loop spans 16 amino acids. V shed 2 bases, J shed 7 bases, and the junction held 9 bases outside the gene matches. The germline gives CDR1 KGHSH, CDR2 LQKENI. In DNA, the CDR3 is TGTGCCAGCTCACCAGTGGGACAGGGGGCTCTGGGAGAGCAGTACTTC. Translated, it gives CASSPVGQGALGEQYF.

The chain employs TRBV6-1 and TRBJ1-6, with TRBD1 identical over 9 bases. J lost 7 bases, V lost 7 bases, and 2 bases had no gene match. The CDR3 has 13 amino acids. The germline V gene encodes CDR1 MNHNS and CDR2 SASEGT. DNA of the CDR3: TGTGCCAGCACGGGACAGGGAAATTCACCCCTCCACTTT. The encoded protein is CASTGQGNSPLHF.